This TCR beta chain was recovered during a study of T cells in Graves' hyperthyroidism and ophthalmopathy. Researchers took RNA transcripts and amplified the TCR beta CDR3 regions from them. When the TCR CDR3 underwent first-round RT-PCR, the HTBI primer set was used. One entry per CDR3 protein, called by TCRdb with MiXCR from the multiplex PCR reads. The sample holds about 360,000 distinct CDR3 sequences, 20% to 25% seen once. Worth noting for this clonotype: A read error may account for a junction end that differs from germline.

Looked up from germline, CDR1 is SGHAT and CDR2 is FQDESV (reference sequence). The CDR3 spans 11 residues. The specimen was blood. The rearrangement uses TRBV11-1 and TRBJ2-7; D remains ambiguous. This TCR was sampled from a man between 50 and 59 years old with Graves' hyperthyroidism. CDR3: CAGSLTYEQYF. DNA for the CDR3: TGTGCCGGCAGCTTGACCTACGAGCAGTACTTC.